What follows are 20 T cell receptor beta chains derived from one specimen sequenced in a study of blood T cell repertoires in COVID-19. Profiling relied on immunoSEQ multiplex PCR, and the TCRdb table lists in-frame clones only, not all of them. The sample records over 150,000 clones, around 87% being singletons. The sample was peripheral blood. These receptors originate from a man aged 40-50 years with active or convalescent COVID-19.

V and J are TRBV24-1 and TRBJ1-2; no reliable D call. CDR1 is KGHDR, CDR2 SFDVKD, per germline. The CDR3 totals 12 residues. V was cut by 4 bases and J by 4 bases, with 6 bases left in between. The CDR3, as DNA: TGTGCCACCAGTGAAACAGCCTATGGCTACACCTTC. Its protein product is CATSETAYGYTF.

This chain joins TRBV20-1 and TRBJ1-2, with D tentatively TRBD1 (6 bases). This CDR3 has 11 residues. Per the germline V gene, CDR1 is DFQATT and CDR2 is SNEGSKA (reference sequence). V lost 3 bases to trimming and J lost 6 bases, with 8 bases between them. In DNA, the CDR3 is TGCAGTGCTAGTAAGGGGGATGGCTACACCTTC. Translated, it gives CSASKGDGYTF.

This sequence joins TRBV7-8 and TRBJ1-2; maybe TRBD1 (6 bases). Germline V gene data show CDR1 as SGHVS and CDR2 as FQNEAQ. The CDR3 sequence is 14 residues long. V dropped 1 base and J dropped 5 bases, with 11 bases sitting between them. CDR3 in amino acids: CASSLGTAQYGYTF. CDR3 DNA: TGTGCCAGCAGCTTAGGGACAGCACAATATGGCTACACCTTC.

The gene calls are TRBV15 and TRBJ1-1, with 9 bases aligning to TRBD1. Germline loops: CDR1 LNHNV, CDR2 YYDKDF (reference sequence). After removal of 1 base from V and 4 bases from J, the junction contained 7 bases not matched to a gene. The length of the CDR3 is 16 residues. CDR3 region: CATSRARTGAGTEAFF. In DNA, the CDR3 is TGTGCCACCAGCAGAGCCCGGACAGGGGCGGGCACTGAAGCTTTCTTT.

This chain uses TRBV10-3 with TRBJ2-5, with a possible D match to TRBD2 (6 bases). V was pared by 6 bases and J by 5 bases, with 19 bases between. The germline gives CDR1 ENHRY, CDR2 SYGVKD. The CDR3 extends over 15 amino acids. In nucleotides, the CDR3 is TGTGCCATCAGCCCTCGAGGGAGGTCGGGGGAGACCCAGTACTTC. Residues: CAISPRGRSGETQYF.

The V gene is TRBV7-6, the J gene TRBJ2-1; 8 bases align to TRBD2. Germline trimming cut 2 bases from V and 7 bases from J; bases unmatched to any gene: 4. The CDR3 covers 14 residues. CDR1 is SGHVS, CDR2 FNYEAQ, per germline. The CDR3 region has the DNA TGTGCCAGCAGCTTATACACGGGGGGGAATGAGCAGTTCTTC. This sequence encodes CASSLYTGGNEQFF.

This chain connects TRBV30 to TRBJ1-2, with D unclear. This CDR3 has 12 residues. The germline V and J ends were trimmed by 2 bases and 5 bases, with 9 bases remaining between them. The germline gives CDR1 GTSNPN, CDR2 SVGIG (reference sequence). Written as DNA, the CDR3 is TGTGCCTGGAGTTCGGGAGTTTATGGCTACACCTTC. Protein product: CAWSSGVYGYTF.

The J gene is TRBJ1-2, the V gene TRBV12-3 or TRBV12-4; no definite D call. V lost 5 bases and J 0 bases, leaving 7 bases between the germline ends. This CDR3 spans 13 amino acids. The CDR3 region has the DNA TGTGCCAGCAGTCTCTACCCTAACTATGGCTACACCTTC. It yields the protein CASSLYPNYGYTF.

The chain couples TRBV12-3 or TRBV12-4 to TRBJ2-2; no definite D call. Trimming left V 7 bases short and J 7 bases short, with 13 bases between. This CDR3 is built from 13 residues. The CDR3: CASTVLRVGELFF. In nucleotides, the CDR3 is TGTGCCAGCACGGTCCTCCGGGTCGGGGAGCTGTTTTTT.

The chain is built from TRBV6-5 and TRBJ1-5; TRBD1 might be the D (6 bases). The CDR3 spans 15 residues. Trimming took off 8 bases at V and 1 base at J, with 15 bases between the two ends. Germline loops: CDR1 MNHEY, CDR2 SVGAGI. CDR3 nucleotides: TGTGCCAGCGTGGAGAACAGGGACAGCAATCAGCCCCAGCATTTT. This gives the protein CASVENRDSNQPQHF.

The gene calls are TRBV3-1 (or the pseudogene TRBV3-2) and TRBJ1-3, with 7 nucleotides matching TRBD1. CDR1 is LGHDT, CDR2 YNNKEL, per germline (reference sequence). CDR3 size: 17 residues. V lost 3 bases and J lost 0; bases outside the gene matches: 8. The CDR3 DNA reads as TGTGCCAGCAGCCATACGGGACAGACGAGCTCTGGAAACACCATATATTTT. Its translation: CASSHTGQTSSGNTIYF.

V usage is TRBV9 and J usage is TRBJ2-1, with D perhaps matching TRBD1 (5 bases). Trimming pared 0 bases from V and 5 bases from J, leaving 12 bases between. The CDR3 has 15 residues. Germline lookup yields CDR1 SGDLS and CDR2 YYNGEE. The CDR3 region has the DNA TGTGCCAGCAGCGTAGCAGGGATGGGCAACAATGAGCAGTTCTTC. It codes for CASSVAGMGNNEQFF.

This sequence joins TRBV2 and TRBJ2-1; D might be TRBD1 (6 bases). The CDR3 consists of 14 residues. Deletions cut 7 bases from V and 0 bases from J, with 10 bases between. In germline, CDR1 is SNHLY, CDR2 FYNNEI. The CDR3 region is CASTRGSSYNEQFF. For the CDR3, the DNA is TGTGCCAGCACAAGGGGGTCCTCCTACAATGAGCAGTTCTTC.

The gene calls are TRBV2 and TRBJ1-5; perhaps TRBD1 as D (5 bases). Per the germline V gene, CDR1 is SNHLY and CDR2 is FYNNEI. V shed 6 bases and J shed 1 base, with 13 bases lying between them. There are 15 residues in the CDR3. CDR3 bases: TGTGCCAGCAGCCCCGATGGGGGGAGCAATCAGCCCCAGCATTTT. Amino acid sequence: CASSPDGGSNQPQHF. The variable domain in full, completed from reference TRBV2 and TRBJ1-5, reads EPEVTQTPSHQVTQMGQEVILRCVPISNHLYFYWYRQILGQKVEFLVSFYNNEISEKSEIFDDQFSVERPDGSNFTLKIRSTKLEDSAMYFCASSPDGGSNQPQHFGDGTRLSIL.

The chain uses TRBV4-2 and TRBJ1-1; D perhaps matches TRBD1 (6 bases). This CDR3 is built from 14 residues. The V gene lost 1 base and the J gene lost 5 bases, with 11 bases spanning the gap. The germline CDR1 and CDR2 sequences are LGHNA and YNFKEQ. CDR3 sequence: CASSQGQGWTEAFF. DNA of the CDR3: TGTGCCAGCAGCCAAGGCCAGGGGTGGACTGAAGCTTTCTTT.

The chain uses TRBV18 and TRBJ2-6; no clear D gene. The CDR3 totals 15 residues. Germline V CDR1 and CDR2: KGHSH, LQKENI. Trimming took 1 base from V and 0 from J, leaving 4 bases between them. CDR3 sequence (DNA): TGTGCCAGCTCACCACAGAGCTCTGGGGCCAACGTCCTGACTTTC. Protein product: CASSPQSSGANVLTF.

The chain has TRBV15 and TRBJ2-1; TRBD2 is a possible D gene (5 bases). Germline V lookup: CDR1 LNHNV, CDR2 YYDKDF (reference sequence). This CDR3 contains 15 residues. V lost 0 bases, J lost 6 bases, and 12 bases lay in between. CDR3 in DNA: TGTGCCACCAGCAGAGATCCCGGGGTGGGCAATGAGCAGTTCTTC. Protein: CATSRDPGVGNEQFF.

The CDR3 region is CASSLEAGGVSNEKLFF. CDR3 nucleotide sequence: TGTGCCAGCAGCTTAGAAGCTGGGGGGGTGTCTAATGAAAAACTGTTTTTT. This chain uses TRBV11-2 with TRBJ1-4, with D perhaps TRBD1 (5 bases). CDR3 length equals 17 residues. CDR1 is SGHAT and CDR2 is FQNNGV in the germline V gene. V was shortened by 0 bases and J by 3 bases, with 14 bases between the two germline ends.

The CDR3 region is CASGAAGSGNTIYF. In DNA, the CDR3 is TGTGCTAGTGGGGCTGCGGGCTCTGGAAACACCATATATTTT. The rearrangement links TRBV12-5 to TRBJ1-3; D remains ambiguous. The CDR3 sequence is 14 residues long. The germline gives CDR1 LGHNT, CDR2 FRNRAP. V gave up 6 bases and J gave up 0 bases, with 9 bases separating them.

The CDR3 protein is CASSYPSGEETQYF. The CDR3, as DNA: TGTGCCAGCAGTTACCCTAGCGGGGAAGAGACCCAGTACTTC. The gene calls are TRBV6-6 and TRBJ2-5; 9 nucleotides align to TRBD2. The CDR3 totals 14 residues. Trimming cost V 2 bases and J 3 bases; bases outside gene matches: 1. CDR1 is MNHNY and CDR2 is SVGAGI in the germline V gene (reference sequence).